The 2 T cell receptor beta chains presented below share a single source sample, sequenced in a study of blood T cell repertoires in COVID-19. Measured with immunoSEQ multiplex PCR; TCRdb has only the in-frame clones, and not every one. The table lists under 300,000 clones, 86% of them singletons. Sequenced material: peripheral blood. All receptors come from a man in his late teens or twenties with active or convalescent COVID-19.

This clone was found once. The rearrangement links TRBV3-1 (or the pseudogene TRBV3-2) to TRBJ1-1; D remains unclear. Germline V lookup: CDR1 LGHDT, CDR2 YNNKEL (reference sequence). Trimming shortened V by 1 base and J by 3 bases, and 12 bases separated the two germline ends. This CDR3 comprises 15 residues. The CDR3: CASSQVIGIDTEAFF. The CDR3 DNA sequence: TGTGCCAGCAGCCAAGTAATCGGGATTGACACTGAAGCTTTCTTT.

This rearrangement joins TRBV5-1 to TRBJ1-1, with D unresolved. The CDR3 contains 12 residues. The V end was cut by 4 bases, the J end by 8 bases, with 12 bases between. Germline loops: CDR1 SGHRS, CDR2 YFSETQ. CDR3 bases: TGCGCCAGCAGCGATTCAGCGGGGGAAGCTTTCTTT. Its protein product is CASSDSAGEAFF.